A selection of T cell receptor beta chains follows, all from one sample in a study of T cell changes during pregnancy in multiple sclerosis. Only in-frame clones appear in the TCRdb table, and some are missing; sequencing was by immunoSEQ multiplex PCR. The repertoire includes about 69,000 clones, 85% to 95% of them detected once, and around 2% sits in the top ten. The sequencing here drew on peripheral blood, taken in the third trimester of pregnancy. Receptors were obtained from a female donor in good health, enrolled as a control in a pregnancy study. Each CDR3 is given with its conserved first and last residue. The order of the fields is J gene, V gene, CDR3 length, CDR3 protein.

TRBJ2-3 TRBV10-3 16 CAISGAQAGGGDTQYF
TRBJ2-1 TRBV7-3 14 CASSLYEGYNEQFF
TRBJ2-7 TRBV5-4 13 CASSAKTSGEQYF
TRBJ1-6 TRBV5-6 18 CASSPWGGRSLGASPLHF
TRBJ2-7 TRBV23-1 16 CASSHRTGTLAYEQYF
TRBJ1-2 TRBV2 14 CASDRTGANYGYTF
TRBJ1-2 TRBV5-4 15 CASSPGGPGIYGYTF
TRBJ2-1 TRBV14 18 CASSQEFTGMSSYNEQFF
TRBJ2-7 TRBV18 15 CASSPPAGASYEQYF
TRBJ2-1 TRBV9 12 CASSTISGRQFF
TRBJ2-7 TRBV7-2 15 CASSLRREGGYEQYF